The 3 T cell receptor beta chains below were found in one sample sequenced in a study of blood T cell repertoires in COVID-19. The assay was immunoSEQ multiplex PCR, and TCRdb's table has in-frame clones only and misses some. The table lists about 21,000 clones, over 65% of them singletons. Material: peripheral blood. The source is a human donor in a cohort sampled during active COVID-19.

The table lists this clone with a count of one. This chain uses TRBV19 with TRBJ2-7; D is perhaps TRBD2 (6 bases). Trimming pared 3 bases from V and 2 bases from J, leaving 14 bases between. The CDR3 has 15 residues. Germline-derived CDR1 and CDR2 are LNHDA and SQIVND (reference sequence). The CDR3 sequence: CASSILGGGTYEQYF. The CDR3 nucleotides read TGTGCCAGTAGTATTTTGGGGGGAGGCACCTACGAGCAGTACTTC.

This clone was seen only a few times. The rearrangement links TRBV19 to TRBJ2-3; D gene uncertain. V was pared by 4 bases and J by 1 base, with 9 bases between. CDR1 and CDR2 from the germline V gene are LNHDA and SQIVND (reference sequence). The CDR3 consists of 14 residues. In DNA form, the CDR3 reads TGTGCCAGTAGTACCCCCAGCGGCACAGATACGCAGTATTTT. Encoded protein: CASSTPSGTDTQYF.

V gene TRBV9 combines with J gene TRBJ2-5; D not certain. The CDR3 length is 11 residues. V dropped 2 bases and J dropped 3 bases, with 2 bases sitting between them. Germline CDR1 SGDLS, CDR2 YYNGEE. CDR3 amino acids: CASSVEETQYF. In DNA form, the CDR3 reads TGTGCCAGCAGCGTCGAAGAGACCCAGTACTTC.